This T cell receptor (beta chain) originates from a study of T cells in localized non-small cell lung cancer. The study, taken as a whole, reports: Because only a single region of the tumor was sequenced, heterogeneity remains possible.

As concerns this clone: What it binds is unknown.

From germline, CDR1 is MNHNS and CDR2 SASEGT. Trimming took 9 bases from V and 7 from J; bases not matched to a gene: 8. The CDR3 is made up of 12 amino acids. Here immunoSEQ multiplex PCR was the method, and the copy in TCRdb shows in-frame clones only, minus some. The data show around 130,000 clones, with roughly 90% seen just once and approximately 1.7% held by the top ten. Sequenced material: peripheral blood, taken before any cancer treatment. The chain couples TRBV6-1 to TRBJ2-7, with TRBD1 identical over 8 bases. The TCR comes from a female donor over 55 with stage I lung adenocarcinoma. The CDR3 coding sequence is TGTGCCAGTCACAGGGGGTCTGGGGAGCAGTACTTC. Translated: CASHRGSGEQYF.